Presented here are 11 T cell receptor beta chains from one specimen sequenced in a study of cytomegalovirus exposure and HLA in healthy donors (dated by TCRdb to about 2017). The library was prepared using the immunoSEQ multiplex PCR assay. The multiplex PCR relied on a mix of 60 forward primers for TCR Vbeta segments and 13 reverse primers for TCR Jbeta segments. As stored in TCRdb, this immuneACCESS dataset retains in-frame rearrangements with V and J assigned. A fraction of the clones does not appear; measured against another copy, unresolved V genes explain less than half of the discrepancy, and the remainder lacks a known reason. The sample table contains some 170,000 clones; only one count was recorded for roughly 79% of them. Approximately 6.3% of the sample is held by the ten biggest clonotypes. The source material was PBMCs. Source of these receptors: a man aged 35-49 years in good health and CMV-seropositive.

The chain employs TRBV2 and TRBJ2-1; 7 bases match TRBD1. Germline loops: CDR1 SNHLY, CDR2 FYNNEI. The V and J ends lost 6 bases and 9 bases, in that order; junction bases with no gene match: 8. The CDR3 covers 13 residues. The CDR3 here is CASSGQALGEQFF. The CDR3 nucleotides are TGTGCCAGCAGCGGACAGGCCCTGGGTGAGCAGTTCTTC.

V is TRBV6-5 and J is TRBJ1-2; 8 positions match TRBD1. The V and J ends lost 6 bases and 2 bases, in that order; junction bases with no gene match: 2. The CDR3 spans 13 residues. The germline CDR1 and CDR2 sequences are MNHEY and SVGAGI. CDR3 region: CASRWTGNYGYTF. The CDR3 DNA follows: TGTGCCAGCAGATGGACAGGGAACTATGGCTACACCTTC.

V usage is TRBV19 and J usage is TRBJ2-7; no reliable D call. CDR1 and CDR2 from the germline V gene are LNHDA and SQIVND (reference sequence). This CDR3 comprises 13 residues. V lost 8 bases and J 5 bases, leaving 16 bases between the germline ends. DNA for the CDR3: TGTGCCAGTCCCACAGACCCTTCCGACGAGCAGTACTTC. As protein: CASPTDPSDEQYF.

The CDR3 region has the DNA TGCGCCAGCAGCCCACCCACAACGGGGGCTGGGGCCAACGTCCTGACTTTC. The encoded protein is CASSPPTTGAGANVLTF. The V gene is TRBV5-1, the J gene TRBJ2-6; weak D call: TRBD2 (6 bases). V shed 4 bases and J shed 2 bases, with 16 bases lying between them. The length of the CDR3 is 17 residues. The germline V gene encodes CDR1 SGHRS and CDR2 YFSETQ.

This rearrangement joins TRBV9 to TRBJ2-7; 10 bases line up with TRBD1. The germline gives CDR1 SGDLS, CDR2 YYNGEE. V shed 2 bases and J 3 bases; nucleotides not matched to a gene: 2. This CDR3 comprises 14 residues. Here the CDR3 DNA reads TGTGCCAGCAGCGTGGGGACAGGGGTCTACGAGCAGTACTTC. It specifies CASSVGTGVYEQYF.

This clone was counted once. The chain has TRBV6-1 and TRBJ1-1; D gene uncertain. The CDR3 runs to 13 residues. V was trimmed by 4 bases and J by 3 bases, leaving 9 bases between them. From germline, CDR1 is MNHNS and CDR2 SASEGT. CDR3 amino acids: CASSARTDTEAFF. CDR3 nucleotides: TGTGCCAGCAGTGCGAGAACAGACACTGAAGCTTTCTTT.

The chain carries TRBV9 and TRBJ2-7; no clear D. V was cut by 3 bases and J by 7 bases, with 14 bases left in between. The germline V gene has CDR1 SGDLS and CDR2 YYNGEE. The CDR3 consists of 13 residues. The CDR3: CASSGRPFGEQYF. In nucleotides, the CDR3 is TGTGCCAGCAGCGGACGACCCTTCGGGGAGCAGTACTTC.

The J gene is TRBJ2-5, the V gene TRBV12-5; 8 bases agree with TRBD1. In germline, CDR1 is LGHNT, CDR2 FRNRAP. Trimming cost V 3 bases and J 2 bases; bases outside gene matches: 5. The CDR3 loop spans 15 amino acids. This chain's CDR3 is CASGFMTGEQETQYF. The CDR3 DNA is TGTGCTAGTGGTTTTATGACAGGGGAACAAGAGACCCAGTACTTC.

V usage is TRBV5-1 and J usage is TRBJ2-5; D remains unclear. Germline loops: CDR1 SGHRS, CDR2 YFSETQ. Between the trimmed V and J ends, which lost 0 bases and 1 base, there was a span of 7 bases. The CDR3 has 14 residues. The CDR3 region has the DNA TGCGCCAGCAGCTTGGATACTTCCCAAGAGACCCAGTACTTC. This translates into CASSLDTSQETQYF.

The chain is built from TRBV7-9 and TRBJ1-2, with no clear D. This CDR3 spans 12 amino acids. Trimming removed 7 bases from V and 8 bases from J, with 14 bases in between. Germline loops: CDR1 SEHNR, CDR2 FQNEAQ (reference sequence). The CDR3 protein is CASTPEGGGYTF. The CDR3 nucleotides read TGTGCCAGCACCCCAGAGGGTGGCGGCTACACCTTC.

As to this clone: Other DNA sequences in this specimen translate into the identical CDR3. The J gene is TRBJ2-3, the V gene TRBV9; possible D gene TRBD2, 5 bases. The CDR3 loop spans 14 amino acids. The V and J ends lost 6 bases and 6 bases respectively, with 17 bases between them. The germline CDR1 and CDR2 sequences are SGDLS and YYNGEE. CDR3 sequence: CASTSGINTDTQYF. The CDR3 DNA follows: TGTGCCAGCACCTCGGGAATCAACACGGATACGCAGTATTTT. The complete variable domain, with remaining parts taken from reference TRBV9 and TRBJ2-3, reads DSGVTQTPKHLITATGQRVTLRCSPRSGDLSVYWYQQSLDQGLQFLIQYYNGEERAKGNILERFSAQQFPDLHSELNLSSLELGDSALYFCASTSGINTDTQYFGPGTRLTVL.